These 11 T cell receptor beta chains share one sample of origin, sequenced in a study of early T cells in non-severe SARS-CoV-2 infection. Each CDR3 protein is one row after TCRdb ran MiXCR on the 5' RACE reads. The sample contains 40,000 to 55,000 distinct CDR3 sequences, about 4% of which appear only once. Sequencing was carried out using whole blood. The receptor source for this set is an adult who was a healthcare worker with PCR-confirmed SARS-CoV-2 infection or an uninfected control (not recorded which).

This clonotype was seen many times. The rearrangement uses TRBV6-6 and TRBJ2-7; D uncertain. The V end lost 6 bases, the J end lost 4 bases, and 4 bases lay between the germline ends. The CDR3 sequence is 10 residues long. Germline V lookup: CDR1 MNHNY, CDR2 SVGAGI (reference sequence). The CDR3 coding sequence is TGTGCCAGCAGCGGGTACGAGCAGTACTTC. Its translation is CASSGYEQYF.

Notes on this clonotype: With a much larger clone just one base away, this may be a read error. This chain uses TRBV7-9 with TRBJ2-3, with 8 bases aligning to TRBD2. Germline CDR1 and CDR2: SEHNR and FQNEAQ (reference sequence). There are 17 residues in the CDR3. Here the CDR3 reads CVSRDLLAEDGTDTQYF. CDR3 DNA: TGTGTCAGCCGGGACTTACTAGCGGAGGATGGCACAGATACGCAGTATTTT.

This chain connects TRBV20-1 to TRBJ1-1; D gene unclear. V was pared by 0 bases and J by 1 base, with 18 bases between. The CDR3 is made up of 17 amino acids. The germline V gene has CDR1 DFQATT and CDR2 SNEGSKA (reference sequence). CDR3 loop: CSARDPSGSDGNTEAFF. The CDR3 DNA reads as TGCAGTGCTAGAGATCCCAGCGGGTCCGACGGGAACACTGAAGCTTTCTTT.

This clonotype came up many times. J is TRBJ2-2 and V is TRBV18; D gene unclear. Germline V CDR1 and CDR2: KGHSH, LQKENI. Trimming took off 3 bases at V and 1 base at J, with 12 bases between the two ends. The CDR3 is 16 residues long. The CDR3 loop reads CASSPPQSQNTGELFF. CDR3 nucleotides: TGTGCCAGCTCACCTCCCCAGTCCCAGAACACCGGGGAGCTGTTTTTT. The whole variable domain, filled in from reference TRBV18 and TRBJ2-2, reads NAGVMQNPRHLVRRRGQEARLRCSPMKGHSHVYWYRQLPEEGLKFMVYLQKENIIDESGMPKERFSAEFPKEGPSILRIQQVVRGDSAAYFCASSPPQSQNTGELFFGEGSRLTVL.

This clonotype was counted ten times or more. This rearrangement joins TRBV29-1 to TRBJ2-1; D could derive from TRBD1 or TRBD2 (6 bases each). CDR3 length: 17 residues. Germline CDR1 SQVTM, CDR2 ANQGSEA. V lost 3 bases, J lost 4 bases, and 22 bases lay in between. The DNA of the CDR3 is TGCAGCGTTGATGGGGGGCGAGGAGCCAGACGGTACAATGAGCAGTTCTTC. Its protein is CSVDGGRGARRYNEQFF.

This clonotype has a count of ten or more. The chain joins TRBV29-1 to TRBJ1-2; TRBD1 is a possible D gene (5 bases). Per germline, CDR1 SQVTM and CDR2 ANQGSEA. The CDR3 runs to 14 residues. The V end was cut by 7 bases, the J end by 8 bases, with 23 bases between. The CDR3 DNA reads as TGCAGCGCTGCCCGGACAATGGGATTCGCCGGCTACACCTTC. It is translated as CSAARTMGFAGYTF.

The sample holds many counts of this clonotype. The chain recombines TRBV5-1 with TRBJ2-5; a possible D gene is TRBD1 (7 bases). The CDR3 extends over 15 amino acids. Trimming shortened V by 4 bases and J by 2 bases, and 15 bases separated the two germline ends. Germline CDR1 SGHRS, CDR2 YFSETQ. Here the CDR3 DNA reads TGCGCCAGCAGCCGCGGGACAGCCGAACAAGAGACCCAGTACTTC. This codes for CASSRGTAEQETQYF.

CDR3: CASVLGGGPYNEQFF. Here the CDR3 DNA reads TGTGCCAGCGTCCTCGGCGGGGGGCCGTACAATGAGCAGTTCTTC. The chain recombines TRBV2 with TRBJ2-1, with 8 nucleotides matching TRBD2. After removal of 8 bases from V and 4 bases from J, the junction contained 10 bases not matched to a gene. The germline gives CDR1 SNHLY, CDR2 FYNNEI. This CDR3 spans 15 amino acids. Supplemented by reference TRBV2 and TRBJ2-1, the full variable domain reads EPEVTQTPSHQVTQMGQEVILRCVPISNHLYFYWYRQILGQKVEFLVSFYNNEISEKSEIFDDQFSVERPDGSNFTLKIRSTKLEDSAMYFCASVLGGGPYNEQFFGPGTRLTVL.

This clonotype has a count of ten or more. The gene calls are TRBV7-6 and TRBJ1-1; D remains unclear. Per germline, CDR1 SGHVS and CDR2 FNYEAQ. The CDR3 totals 17 residues. The V end lost 2 bases, the J end lost 2 bases, and 18 bases lay between the germline ends. CDR3 coding DNA: TGTGCCAGCAGCTTAATACCCCCGGGAACCGGCAACACTGAAGCTTTCTTT. It codes for CASSLIPPGTGNTEAFF.

At least ten counts were recorded for this clonotype. This chain connects TRBV2 to TRBJ2-3; D gene ambiguous. Germline values: CDR1 SNHLY, CDR2 FYNNEI. Trimming left V 9 bases short and J 3 bases short, with 13 bases between. CDR3 length equals 13 residues. CDR3 protein: CASGYDWTDTQYF. For the CDR3, the DNA is TGTGCCAGTGGATACGACTGGACAGATACGCAGTATTTT.

This clonotype has ten or more counts. V and J are TRBV29-1 and TRBJ1-4; D is perhaps TRBD1 (5 bases). V was cut by 0 bases and J by 8 bases, with 13 bases left in between. The V gene's germline CDR1 is SQVTM and CDR2 ANQGSEA. CDR3 size: 14 residues. The CDR3 here is CSVEDAGLEEKLFF. CDR3 sequence (DNA): TGCAGCGTTGAAGATGCAGGGTTGGAGGAAAAACTGTTTTTT.